The 14 T cell receptor beta chains in this list originate from one sample, sequenced in a study of spatial heterogeneity in lung cancer. From the 5' RACE reads, TCRdb called clonotypes with MiXCR, one entry per CDR3 protein. Among about 32,000 distinct CDR3 sequences listed, 10% were seen once. Time point reported: blood at routine non-recurrence follow-up after resection. The source material was PBMCs, sampled at follow-up. Receptors were obtained from a female donor with early-stage non-small cell lung cancer.

This clonotype was counted between two and nine times. The chain uses TRBV7-8 and TRBJ2-5; 16 bases are a match to TRBD2. The CDR3 loop spans 19 amino acids. Trimming cost V 3 bases and J 5 bases; bases outside gene matches: 12. CDR1 is SGHVS, CDR2 FQNEAQ, per germline. The CDR3 coding sequence is TGTGCCAGCAGCTTGGGACTAGCGGGGGGGCCTTGGATCACGGAGACCCAGTACTTC. The encoded protein is CASSLGLAGGPWITETQYF.

CDR3 protein: CASRQGANSPLHF. CDR3 coding DNA: TGTGCCAGCAGACAGGGGGCGAATTCACCCCTCCACTTT. V gene TRBV12-3 or TRBV12-4 combines with J gene TRBJ1-6; TRBD1 aligns across 9 bases. J lost 7 bases, V lost 6 bases, and 1 base had no gene match. The CDR3 has 13 amino acids.

V usage is TRBV6-5 and J usage is TRBJ1-2; 9 bases are shared with TRBD1. CDR1 and CDR2 (germline): MNHEY, SVGAGI. V lost 4 bases, J lost 3 bases, and 6 bases stayed unmatched. The CDR3 runs to 15 residues. The CDR3 loop reads CASSSGQGLYYGYTF. For the CDR3, the DNA is TGTGCCAGCAGTTCGGGACAGGGACTGTACTATGGCTACACCTTC.

This clonotype was recorded a few times. The chain uses TRBV4-2 and TRBJ2-1, with 10 bases that match TRBD1. The CDR3 has 16 residues. CDR1 LGHNA and CDR2 YNFKEQ come from the germline V gene. V gave up 0 bases and J gave up 5 bases; unmatched junction bases: 4. The CDR3 DNA reads as TGTGCCAGCAGCCAAGAGGCTGGGACAGGGGACAATGAGCAGTTCTTC. Translation gives CASSQEAGTGDNEQFF.

V gene TRBV7-9 combines with J gene TRBJ1-5, with D unresolved. Trimming removed 1 base at V and 3 bases at J, with 7 bases between. Per germline, CDR1 SEHNR and CDR2 FQNEAQ (reference sequence). This CDR3 is built from 14 residues. The CDR3 region has the DNA TGTGCCAGCAGCTTAGGGCAGATCAATCAGCCCCAGCATTTT. Its translation: CASSLGQINQPQHF.

Only a few counts were recorded for this clonotype. V usage is TRBV12-3 or TRBV12-4 and J usage is TRBJ2-2; 8 nucleotides match TRBD2. This CDR3 spans 12 amino acids. The junction had 4 bases not matched to a gene; V was cut back by 6 bases and J by 10 bases. The CDR3 coding sequence is TGTGCCAGCAGAACTAGCGGACCGGAGCTGTTTTTT. It yields the protein CASRTSGPELFF.

This clonotype was seen a few times. CDR3 sequence reads: CASREQGHNEQFF. The CDR3 bases are TGTGCCAGCAGGGAACAGGGCCACAATGAGCAGTTCTTC. The chain couples TRBV28 to TRBJ2-1; TRBD1 is a possible D gene (6 bases). There are 13 residues in the CDR3. Germline V gene sequence: CDR1 MDHEN, CDR2 SYDVKM. The ends were cut back, 6 bases at V and 5 bases at J, with 11 bases in the middle.

In its sample, this clonotype was seen many times. The V gene is TRBV9, the J gene TRBJ2-1; D perhaps matches TRBD2 (5 bases). V lost 3 bases and J lost 6, with 7 bases in between. CDR1 and CDR2 (germline): SGDLS, YYNGEE. This CDR3 comprises 12 residues. CDR3 sequence reads: CASSGRANEQFF. The CDR3 DNA sequence: TGTGCCAGCAGCGGGCGGGCCAATGAGCAGTTCTTC.

This clonotype was detected ten times or more. The chain combines TRBV28 with TRBJ2-3; D possibly uses TRBD1 or TRBD2 (5 bases each). The length of the CDR3 is 14 residues. CDR1 and CDR2 (germline): MDHEN, SYDVKM. V lost 1 base and J lost 2, with 7 bases in between. CDR3 in DNA: TGTGCCAGCAGTTTATCAGGGACCACAGATACGCAGTATTTT. Protein sequence: CASSLSGTTDTQYF.

The table lists this clonotype with many counts. The chain couples TRBV28 to TRBJ1-5; 7 bases align to TRBD1. The germline V gene encodes CDR1 MDHEN and CDR2 SYDVKM. This CDR3 has 12 amino acids. J gave up 7 bases and V 11 bases, and 8 bases lay outside the gene matches. The CDR3 DNA sequence: TGTGCCCACAACTCAGGGGGACAGCCCCAGCATTTT. Amino acids: CAHNSGGQPQHF.

The rearrangement uses TRBV7-9 and TRBJ2-7; a weak D match, TRBD2 (6 bases). CDR3 length: 15 residues. Germline CDR1 and CDR2: SEHNR and FQNEAQ (reference sequence). V lost 5 bases and J lost 0, with 14 bases in between. CDR3 sequence reads: CASSGPGTLSYEQYF. CDR3 coding DNA: TGTGCCAGCAGCGGACCCGGGACTCTCTCCTACGAGCAGTACTTC.

Remarks on this clonotype: The DNA is left out, because the CDR3 cannot be placed on it with certainty; the CDR3 is given as TCRdb lists it. CDR3 residues: CASSKVVGSGNTIYF. V usage is TRBV21-1 and J usage is TRBJ1-3. TRBV21-1 is marked as a pseudogene. The CDR3 spans 15 amino acids, including both terminal residues.

This clonotype was counted only a few times. The chain has TRBV20-1 and TRBJ2-3, with D possibly TRBD2 on 5 matching bases. The CDR3 runs 14 residues. The V and J ends lost 6 bases and 3 bases respectively, with 16 bases between them. Germline V lookup: CDR1 DFQATT, CDR2 SNEGSKA (reference sequence). CDR3 sequence (DNA): TGCAGTGCCCCTAGGAGGCAGCAGACAGATACGCAGTATTTT. Encoded protein: CSAPRRQQTDTQYF.

The V gene is TRBV9, the J gene TRBJ2-2; D tentatively fits TRBD1 or TRBD2 (6 bases each). The CDR3 length is 16 residues. Per the germline V gene, CDR1 is SGDLS and CDR2 is YYNGEE. Trimming pared 5 bases from V and 4 bases from J, leaving 18 bases between. CDR3 bases: TGTGCCAGCAGTAGGGGACTGGGGGCCGGCACCGGGGAGCTGTTTTTT. This translates into CASSRGLGAGTGELFF.